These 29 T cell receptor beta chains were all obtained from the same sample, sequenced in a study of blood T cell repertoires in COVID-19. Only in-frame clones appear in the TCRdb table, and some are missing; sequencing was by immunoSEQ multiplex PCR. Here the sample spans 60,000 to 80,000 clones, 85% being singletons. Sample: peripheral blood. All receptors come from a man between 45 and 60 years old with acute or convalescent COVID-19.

The CDR3 bases are TGTGCCAGCAGCCGCACCCCAGGGATAGGTACCGGGGAGCTGTTTTTT. Translated, it gives CASSRTPGIGTGELFF. The chain couples TRBV4-2 to TRBJ2-2; possible D gene TRBD1, 5 bases. There are 16 residues in the CDR3. Germline CDR1 is LGHNA and CDR2 is YNFKEQ. Trimming cost V 4 bases and J 5 bases, with 17 bases left between them.

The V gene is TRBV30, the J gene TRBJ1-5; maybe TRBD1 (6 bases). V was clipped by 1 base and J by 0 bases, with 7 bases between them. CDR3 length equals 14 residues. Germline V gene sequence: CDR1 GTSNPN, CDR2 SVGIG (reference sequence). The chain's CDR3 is CAWSGGLSNQPQHF. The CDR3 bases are TGTGCCTGGAGTGGGGGGCTTAGCAATCAGCCCCAGCATTTT.

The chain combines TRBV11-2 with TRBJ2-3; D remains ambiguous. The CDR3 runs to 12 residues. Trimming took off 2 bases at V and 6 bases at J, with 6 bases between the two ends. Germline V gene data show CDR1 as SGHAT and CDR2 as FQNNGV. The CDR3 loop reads CASSLPSDTQYF. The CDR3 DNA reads TGTGCCAGCAGCTTACCCTCGGATACGCAGTATTTT.

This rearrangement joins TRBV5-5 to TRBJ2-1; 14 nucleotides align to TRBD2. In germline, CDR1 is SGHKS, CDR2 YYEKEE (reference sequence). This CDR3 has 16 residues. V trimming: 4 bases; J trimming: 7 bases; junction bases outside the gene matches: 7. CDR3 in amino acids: CASSMTGTSGGNEQFF. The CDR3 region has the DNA TGTGCCAGCAGCATGACCGGGACTAGCGGGGGAAATGAGCAGTTCTTC.

This chain's CDR3 is CASSKESGQGVGQPQHF. For the CDR3, the DNA is TGTGCCAGCAGCAAAGAATCGGGACAGGGGGTAGGTCAGCCCCAGCATTTT. The chain joins TRBV21-1 to TRBJ1-5; TRBD1, the table's D call, lacks a check against the DNA. TRBV21-1 constitutes a pseudogene. The CDR3 consists of 17 residues.

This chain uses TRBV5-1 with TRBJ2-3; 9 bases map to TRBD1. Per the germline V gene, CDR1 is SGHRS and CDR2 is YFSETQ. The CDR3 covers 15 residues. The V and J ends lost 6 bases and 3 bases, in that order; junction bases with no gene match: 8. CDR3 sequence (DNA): TGCGCCAGCACCCCCGGTGGGACAGGGACAGATACGCAGTATTTT. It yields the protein CASTPGGTGTDTQYF. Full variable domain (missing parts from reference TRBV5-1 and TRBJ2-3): KAGVTQTPRYLIKTRGQQVTLSCSPISGHRSVSWYQQTPGQGLQFLFEYFSETQRNKGNFPGRFSGRQFSNSRSEMNVSTLELGDSALYLCASTPGGTGTDTQYFGPGTRLTVL.

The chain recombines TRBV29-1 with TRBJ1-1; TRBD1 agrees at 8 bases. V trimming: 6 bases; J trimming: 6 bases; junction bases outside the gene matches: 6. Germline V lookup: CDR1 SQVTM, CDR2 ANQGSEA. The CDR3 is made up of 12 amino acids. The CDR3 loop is CSVRGREPEAFF. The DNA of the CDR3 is TGCAGCGTCAGGGGGCGCGAGCCTGAAGCTTTCTTT. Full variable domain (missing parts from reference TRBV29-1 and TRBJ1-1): SAVISQKPSRDICQRGTSLTIQCQVDSQVTMMFWYRQQPGQSLTLIATANQGSEATYESGFVIDKFPISRPNLTFSTLTVSNMSPEDSSIYLCSVRGREPEAFFGQGTRLTVV.

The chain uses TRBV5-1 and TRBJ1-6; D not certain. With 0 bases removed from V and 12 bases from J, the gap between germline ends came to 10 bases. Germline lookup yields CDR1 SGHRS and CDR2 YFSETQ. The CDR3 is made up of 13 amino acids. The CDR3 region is CASSLEPFKPLHF. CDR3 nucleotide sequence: TGCGCCAGCAGCTTGGAGCCTTTCAAACCCCTCCACTTT. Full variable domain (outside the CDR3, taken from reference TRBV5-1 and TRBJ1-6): KAGVTQTPRYLIKTRGQQVTLSCSPISGHRSVSWYQQTPGQGLQFLFEYFSETQRNKGNFPGRFSGRQFSNSRSEMNVSTLELGDSALYLCASSLEPFKPLHFGNGTRLTVT.

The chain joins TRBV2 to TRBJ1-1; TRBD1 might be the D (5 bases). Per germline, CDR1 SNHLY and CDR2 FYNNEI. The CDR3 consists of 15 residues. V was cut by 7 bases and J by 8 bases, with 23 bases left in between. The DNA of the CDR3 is TGTGCCAGCACCCTTCCCCTTGAGACAGTGAAAGAAGCTTTCTTT. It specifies CASTLPLETVKEAFF.

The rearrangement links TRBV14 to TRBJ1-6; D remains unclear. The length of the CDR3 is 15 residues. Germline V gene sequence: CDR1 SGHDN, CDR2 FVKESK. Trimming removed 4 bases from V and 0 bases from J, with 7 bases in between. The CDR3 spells CASSPRGSYNSPLHF. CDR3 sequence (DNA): TGTGCCAGCAGCCCGCGGGGCTCCTATAATTCACCCCTCCACTTT.

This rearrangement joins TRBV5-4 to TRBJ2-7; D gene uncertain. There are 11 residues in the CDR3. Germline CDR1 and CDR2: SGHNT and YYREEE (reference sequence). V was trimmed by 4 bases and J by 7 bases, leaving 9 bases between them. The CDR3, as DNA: TGTGCCAGCAGCCTGGGTGCGGAGCAGTACTTC. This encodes CASSLGAEQYF.

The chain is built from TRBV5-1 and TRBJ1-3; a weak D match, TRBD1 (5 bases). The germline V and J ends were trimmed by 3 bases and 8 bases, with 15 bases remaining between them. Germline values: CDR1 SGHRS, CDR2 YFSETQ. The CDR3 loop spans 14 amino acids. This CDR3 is CASSSGQVQDTIYF. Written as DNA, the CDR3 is TGCGCCAGCAGCTCCGGACAAGTTCAGGACACCATATATTTT.

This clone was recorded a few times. The CDR3 DNA is TGCGCCAGCAGCTTGGCCGGGGGAGAAAATGAAAAACTGTTTTTT. Protein: CASSLAGGENEKLFF. The chain has TRBV5-1 and TRBJ1-4; D possibly corresponds to TRBD1 (5 bases). The germline CDR1 and CDR2 sequences are SGHRS and YFSETQ. The CDR3 contains 15 residues. V lost 0 bases and J lost 5, with 11 bases in between.

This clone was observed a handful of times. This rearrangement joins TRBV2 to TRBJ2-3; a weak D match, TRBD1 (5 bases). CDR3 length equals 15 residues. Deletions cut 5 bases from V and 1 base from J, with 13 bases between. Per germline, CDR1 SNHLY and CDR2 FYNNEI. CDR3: CASSPGQGGTDTQYF. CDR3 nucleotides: TGTGCCAGCAGTCCGGGTCAAGGGGGCACAGATACGCAGTATTTT.

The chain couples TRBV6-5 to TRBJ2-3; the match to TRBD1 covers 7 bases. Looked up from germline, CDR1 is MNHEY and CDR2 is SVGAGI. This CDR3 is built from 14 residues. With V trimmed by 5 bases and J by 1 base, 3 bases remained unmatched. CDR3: CASSPDRGTDTQYF. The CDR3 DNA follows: TGTGCCAGCAGTCCCGACAGGGGCACAGATACGCAGTATTTT.

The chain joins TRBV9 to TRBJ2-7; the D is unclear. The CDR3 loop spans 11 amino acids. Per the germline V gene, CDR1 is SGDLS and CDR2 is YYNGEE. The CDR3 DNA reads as TGTGCCAGCAGCCCCTCCTTCGAGCAGTACGTC. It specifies CASSPSFEQYV.

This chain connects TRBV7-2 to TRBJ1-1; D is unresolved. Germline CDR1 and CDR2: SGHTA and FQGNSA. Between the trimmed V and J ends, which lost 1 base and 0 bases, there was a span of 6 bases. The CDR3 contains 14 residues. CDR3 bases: TGTGCCAGCAGCTTAGTTCTCTTGAACACTGAAGCTTTCTTT. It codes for CASSLVLLNTEAFF.

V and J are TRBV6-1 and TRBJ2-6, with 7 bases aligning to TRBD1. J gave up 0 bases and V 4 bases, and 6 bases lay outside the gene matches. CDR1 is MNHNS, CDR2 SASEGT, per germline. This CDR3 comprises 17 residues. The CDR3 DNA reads TGTGCCAGCAGTGTATATCGACAGGGCTCTGGGGCCAACGTCCTGACTTTC. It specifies CASSVYRQGSGANVLTF.

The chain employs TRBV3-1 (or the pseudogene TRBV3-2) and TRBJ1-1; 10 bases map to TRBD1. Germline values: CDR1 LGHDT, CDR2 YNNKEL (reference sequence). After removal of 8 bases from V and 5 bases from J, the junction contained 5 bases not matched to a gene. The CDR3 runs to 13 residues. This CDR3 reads CASLPDRGTEAFF. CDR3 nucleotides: TGTGCCAGCTTACCGGACAGGGGGACTGAAGCTTTCTTT.

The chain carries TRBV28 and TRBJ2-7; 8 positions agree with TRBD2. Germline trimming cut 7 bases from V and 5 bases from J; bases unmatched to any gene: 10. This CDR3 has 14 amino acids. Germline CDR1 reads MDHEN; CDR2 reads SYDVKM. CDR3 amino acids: CASKPGGAGHEQYF. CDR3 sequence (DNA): TGTGCCAGCAAACCGGGGGGGGCGGGCCACGAGCAGTACTTC.

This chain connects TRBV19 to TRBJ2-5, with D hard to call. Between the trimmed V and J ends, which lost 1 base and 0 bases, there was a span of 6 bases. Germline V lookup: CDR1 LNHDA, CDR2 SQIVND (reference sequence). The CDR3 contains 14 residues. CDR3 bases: TGTGCCAGTAGTATAGGGCATTACCAAGAGACCCAGTACTTC. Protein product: CASSIGHYQETQYF.

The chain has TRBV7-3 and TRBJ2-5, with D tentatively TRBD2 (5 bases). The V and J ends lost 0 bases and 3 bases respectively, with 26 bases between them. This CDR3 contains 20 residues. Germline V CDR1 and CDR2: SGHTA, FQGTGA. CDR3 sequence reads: CASSLTSYPARASREETQYF. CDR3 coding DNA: TGTGCCAGCAGCTTAACGTCCTACCCGGCTCGGGCCTCGAGGGAAGAGACCCAGTACTTC. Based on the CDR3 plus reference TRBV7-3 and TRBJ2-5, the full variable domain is GAGVSQTPSNKVTEKGKYVELRCDPISGHTALYWYRQSLGQGPEFLIYFQGTGAADDSGLPNDRFFAVRPEGSVSTLKIQRTERGDSAVYLCASSLTSYPARASREETQYFGPGTRLLVL.

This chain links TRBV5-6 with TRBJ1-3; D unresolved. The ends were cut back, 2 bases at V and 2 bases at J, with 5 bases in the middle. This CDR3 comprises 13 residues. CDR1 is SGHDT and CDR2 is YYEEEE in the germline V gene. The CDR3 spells CASSFITGNTIYF. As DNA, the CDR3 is TGTGCCAGCAGCTTTATTACTGGAAACACCATATATTTT.

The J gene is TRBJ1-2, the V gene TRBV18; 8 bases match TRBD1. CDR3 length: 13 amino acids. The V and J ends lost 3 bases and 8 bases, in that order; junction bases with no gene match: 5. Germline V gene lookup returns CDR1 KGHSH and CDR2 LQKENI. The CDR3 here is CASSPSTGDGYTF. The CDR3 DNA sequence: TGTGCCAGCTCACCCTCGACAGGGGACGGCTACACCTTC.

The CDR3 sequence is CSLSKDTQYF. The DNA of the CDR3 is TGCAGTCTCAGTAAAGATACGCAGTATTTT. The chain couples TRBV20-1 to TRBJ2-3, with unresolved D. V was cut by 8 bases and J by 5 bases, with 8 bases left in between. The CDR3 is made up of 10 amino acids. Germline CDR1 reads DFQATT; CDR2 reads SNEGSKA (reference sequence).

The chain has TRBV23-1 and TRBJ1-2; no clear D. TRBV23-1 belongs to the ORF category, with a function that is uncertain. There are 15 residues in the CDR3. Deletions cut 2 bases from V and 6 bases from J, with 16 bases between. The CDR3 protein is CASSQAETEHHGYTF. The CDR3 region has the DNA TGCGCCAGCAGTCAAGCCGAAACAGAGCACCATGGCTACACCTTC.

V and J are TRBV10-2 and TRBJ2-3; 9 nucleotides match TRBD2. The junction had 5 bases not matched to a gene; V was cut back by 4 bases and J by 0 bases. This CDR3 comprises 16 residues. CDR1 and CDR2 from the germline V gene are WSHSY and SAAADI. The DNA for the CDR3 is TGCGCCAGCAGTGGCCTAGCGGGGACTAGCACAGATACGCAGTATTTT. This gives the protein CASSGLAGTSTDTQYF.

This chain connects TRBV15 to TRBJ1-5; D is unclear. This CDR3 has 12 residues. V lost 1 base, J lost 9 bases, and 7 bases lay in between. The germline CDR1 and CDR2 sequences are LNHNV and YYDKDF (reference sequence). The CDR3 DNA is TGTGCCACCAGCAGAGCTGCGGGGCCCCAGCATTTT. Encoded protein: CATSRAAGPQHF.

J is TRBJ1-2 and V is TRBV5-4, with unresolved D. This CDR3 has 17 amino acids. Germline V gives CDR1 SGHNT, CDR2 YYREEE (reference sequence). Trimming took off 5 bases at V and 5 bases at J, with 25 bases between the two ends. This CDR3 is CASRPHGSSPGGYGYTF. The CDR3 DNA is TGTGCCAGCAGGCCCCACGGTAGTTCCCCCGGAGGGTATGGCTACACCTTC.